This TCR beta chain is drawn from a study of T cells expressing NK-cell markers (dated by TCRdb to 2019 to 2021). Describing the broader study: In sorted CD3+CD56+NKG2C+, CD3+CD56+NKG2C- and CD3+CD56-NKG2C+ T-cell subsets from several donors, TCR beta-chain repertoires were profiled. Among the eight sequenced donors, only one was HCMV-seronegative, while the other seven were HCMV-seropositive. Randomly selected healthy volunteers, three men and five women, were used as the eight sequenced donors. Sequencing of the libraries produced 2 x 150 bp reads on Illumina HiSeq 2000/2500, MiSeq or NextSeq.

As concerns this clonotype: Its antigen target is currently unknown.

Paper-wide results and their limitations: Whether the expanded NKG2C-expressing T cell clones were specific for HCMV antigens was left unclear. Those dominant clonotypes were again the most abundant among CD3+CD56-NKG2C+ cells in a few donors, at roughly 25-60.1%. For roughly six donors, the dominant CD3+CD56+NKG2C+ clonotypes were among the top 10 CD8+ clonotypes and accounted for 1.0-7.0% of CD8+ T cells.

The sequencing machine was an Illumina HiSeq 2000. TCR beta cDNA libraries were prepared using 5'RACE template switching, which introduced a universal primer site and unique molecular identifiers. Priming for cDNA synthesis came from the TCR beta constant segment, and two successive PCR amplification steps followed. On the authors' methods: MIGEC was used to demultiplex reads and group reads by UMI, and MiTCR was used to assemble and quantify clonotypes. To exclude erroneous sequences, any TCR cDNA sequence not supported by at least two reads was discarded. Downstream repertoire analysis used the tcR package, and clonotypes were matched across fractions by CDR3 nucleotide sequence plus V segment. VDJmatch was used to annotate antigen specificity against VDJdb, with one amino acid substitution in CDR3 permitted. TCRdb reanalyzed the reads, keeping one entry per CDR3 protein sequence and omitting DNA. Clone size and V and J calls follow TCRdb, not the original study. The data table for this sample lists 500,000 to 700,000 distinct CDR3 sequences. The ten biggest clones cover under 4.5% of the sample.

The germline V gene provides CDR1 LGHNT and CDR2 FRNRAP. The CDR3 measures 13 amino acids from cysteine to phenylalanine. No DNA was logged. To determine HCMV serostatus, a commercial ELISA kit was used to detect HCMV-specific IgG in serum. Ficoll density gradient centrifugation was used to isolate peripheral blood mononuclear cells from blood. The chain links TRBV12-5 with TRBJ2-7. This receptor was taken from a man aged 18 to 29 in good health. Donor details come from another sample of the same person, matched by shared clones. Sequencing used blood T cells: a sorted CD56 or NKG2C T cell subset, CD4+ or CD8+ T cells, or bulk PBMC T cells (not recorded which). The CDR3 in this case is CASGLGIAYEQYF.